The 22 T cell receptor beta chains in this list originate from one sample, sequenced in a study (dated by TCRdb to the mid-2010s). Library generation was performed with RT-PCR. Sequencing was performed on an Illumina MiSeq. The raw public data were reprocessed by TCRdb itself: fastp quality trimming at Q25, MiXCR clonotype calling, in-frame beta chains only. Merged by CDR3 protein, the rows form single entries marked with the most common genes and DNA. This sample comprises about 680,000 distinct CDR3 sequences, approximately 14% of them detected only once. The ten top clones hold 3.6% of the sample. Input material: memory CD4+ T cells from blood. These TCRs come from a female donor in good health, serving as a healthy control.

This clonotype was counted a few times. The chain recombines TRBV5-6 with TRBJ2-7; no definite D call. Per germline, CDR1 SGHDT and CDR2 YYEEEE. This CDR3 is built from 15 residues. Trimming left V 1 base short and J 6 bases short, with 17 bases between. This chain's CDR3 is CASSLITANWGEQYF. In nucleotides, the CDR3 is TGTGCCAGCAGCTTGATAACGGCTAATTGGGGCGAGCAGTACTTC.

CDR3 sequence: CASSQVSSGAQFF. The CDR3 coding sequence is TGTGCCAGCAGCCAAGTTTCTAGCGGGGCCCAGTTCTTC. The chain couples TRBV3-1 to TRBJ2-1; TRBD2 aligns across 9 bases. From germline, CDR1 is LGHDT and CDR2 YNNKEL (reference sequence). With V trimmed by 1 base and J by 13 bases, 5 bases remained unmatched. This CDR3 region has 13 residues.

This clonotype has more than one count but fewer than ten. This chain joins TRBV6-2 or TRBV6-3 and TRBJ2-7; tentatively, D is TRBD1 (5 bases). This CDR3 region has 12 residues. V dropped 6 bases and J dropped 2 bases, with 8 bases sitting between them. Germline-derived CDR1 and CDR2 are MNHEY and SVGEGT. This chain's CDR3 is CASSRAAYEQYF. CDR3 DNA: TGTGCCAGCAGCAGGGCAGCCTACGAGCAGTACTTC.

In this sample, this clonotype turned up a few times. V gene TRBV2 combines with J gene TRBJ1-3, with D unresolved. Trimming pared 7 bases from V and 0 bases from J, leaving 7 bases between. The CDR3 spans 13 residues. CDR1 is SNHLY, CDR2 FYNNEI, per germline. The CDR3 DNA reads TGTGCCAGCACGACGAACTCTGGAAACACCATATATTTT. Encoded protein: CASTTNSGNTIYF.

This clonotype was counted only a few times. The genes are TRBV11-2 and TRBJ2-1; D remains unclear. CDR3 length: 13 residues. Trimming left V 9 bases short and J 5 bases short, with 14 bases between. Looked up from germline, CDR1 is SGHAT and CDR2 is FQNNGV. CDR3 sequence (DNA): TGTGCCAGTCGTAAAATATCCAACAATGAGCAGTTCTTC. Translated, it gives CASRKISNNEQFF.

This clonotype was detected a few times. CDR3 bases: TGCAGTGCTAGAGGGCCCCCGGGCAAAAACATTCAGTACTTC. Translating it yields CSARGPPGKNIQYF. The rearrangement joins TRBV20-1 to TRBJ2-4; D is unresolved. Trimming cost V 1 base and J 3 bases, with 10 bases left between them. The CDR3 sequence is 14 residues long. From germline, CDR1 is DFQATT and CDR2 SNEGSKA (reference sequence).

There are many counts of this clonotype. The V call is TRBV18, the J call TRBJ1-5; 9 bases are shared with TRBD1. Germline V CDR1 and CDR2: KGHSH, LQKENI. This CDR3 contains 20 residues. V shed 2 bases and J 0 bases; nucleotides not matched to a gene: 14. The CDR3 nucleotides are TGTGCCAGCTCACCAGGAGGCGGGACAGGGACCCGGTATAGCAATCAGCCCCAGCATTTT. This encodes CASSPGGGTGTRYSNQPQHF.

This clonotype has a handful of counts. The chain joins TRBV19 to TRBJ1-5; TRBD1 aligns across 11 bases. V dropped 7 bases and J dropped 2; count of bases not matched to a gene: 4. CDR3 length equals 15 residues. Germline lookup yields CDR1 LNHDA and CDR2 SQIVND (reference sequence). The DNA for the CDR3 is TGTGCCAGTACCCGGGACAGGGGGGGCAATCAGCCCCAGCATTTT. This encodes CASTRDRGGNQPQHF.

This clonotype was observed a few times. The chain uses TRBV29-1 and TRBJ1-5, with D tentatively TRBD1 (5 bases). The V gene lost 4 bases and the J gene lost 3 bases, with 10 bases spanning the gap. In germline, CDR1 is SQVTM, CDR2 ANQGSEA. This CDR3 is built from 13 residues. This CDR3 reads CSVGGGSNQPQHF. For the CDR3, the DNA is TGCAGCGTTGGGGGGGGGTCCAATCAGCCCCAGCATTTT. Drawing the rest from reference TRBV29-1 and TRBJ1-5, the complete variable domain is SAVISQKPSRDICQRGTSLTIQCQVDSQVTMMFWYRQQPGQSLTLIATANQGSEATYESGFVIDKFPISRPNLTFSTLTVSNMSPEDSSIYLCSVGGGSNQPQHFGDGTRLSIL.

The V and J genes are TRBV20-1 and TRBJ2-3; D perhaps matches TRBD2 (6 bases). The germline V gene has CDR1 DFQATT and CDR2 SNEGSKA (reference sequence). The CDR3 extends over 13 amino acids. CDR3 loop: CSASRGDSNTQYF. CDR3 nucleotide sequence: TGCAGCGCGAGTCGAGGGGACTCCAATACGCAGTATTTT.

The chain uses TRBV25-1 and TRBJ1-1; no clear D gene. Trimming cost V 7 bases and J 0 bases, with 9 bases left between them. Germline CDR1 reads MGHDK; CDR2 reads SYGVNS. There are 13 residues in the CDR3. The CDR3 region is CASMKGLNTEAFF. CDR3 nucleotide sequence: TGTGCCAGCATGAAGGGCCTGAACACTGAAGCTTTCTTT.

This clonotype has at least ten counts. The rearrangement joins TRBV10-3 to TRBJ2-7; D may be TRBD1 (5 bases). The CDR3 runs to 15 residues. Germline V gene sequence: CDR1 ENHRY, CDR2 SYGVKD. V was shortened by 9 bases and J by 0 bases, with 18 bases between the two germline ends. CDR3 DNA: TGTGCCATTAAAGAGGTCGCAGGGAACTCCTACGAGCAGTACTTC. Translating gives CAIKEVAGNSYEQYF.

This chain connects TRBV5-6 to TRBJ1-1; no clear D. CDR1 is SGHDT, CDR2 YYEEEE, per germline. CDR3 length: 13 amino acids. V dropped 6 bases and J dropped 6 bases, with 15 bases sitting between them. The CDR3 DNA reads as TGTGCCAGCACCCTGCCCCCCCGGGCTGAAGCTTTCTTT. Protein: CASTLPPRAEAFF.

This clonotype was counted at least ten times. The chain combines TRBV5-1 with TRBJ1-6; D might be TRBD1 (5 bases). The V gene lost 0 bases and the J gene lost 7 bases, with 11 bases spanning the gap. CDR1 and CDR2 from the germline V gene are SGHRS and YFSETQ. This CDR3 contains 15 residues. The CDR3 loop is CASSLGGRGNSPLHF. CDR3 nucleotides: TGCGCCAGCAGCTTGGGGGGACGCGGAAATTCACCCCTCCACTTT.

The CDR3 DNA reads as TGTGCCAGCAGTAAACCAGGGGGCGGCACTGAAGCTTTCTTT. This translates into CASSKPGGGTEAFF. This sequence joins TRBV6-5 and TRBJ1-1, with TRBD1 identical over 8 bases. The CDR3 sequence is 14 residues long. Germline V gene sequence: CDR1 MNHEY, CDR2 SVGAGI. The junction had 6 bases not matched to a gene; V was cut back by 5 bases and J by 4 bases.

This clonotype was detected a few times. This chain connects TRBV5-4 to TRBJ2-2; TRBD1 matches at 7 bases. The CDR3 loop spans 16 amino acids. V shed 2 bases and J 1 base; nucleotides not matched to a gene: 5. Germline V lookup: CDR1 SGHNT, CDR2 YYREEE (reference sequence). The CDR3 loop is CASSLQQGRNTGELFF. Here the CDR3 DNA reads TGTGCCAGCAGCTTACAACAGGGGCGGAACACCGGGGAGCTGTTTTTT.

The chain is built from TRBV12-3 or TRBV12-4 and TRBJ1-5, with 8 bases fitting TRBD1. This CDR3 is built from 12 residues. The ends lost 6 bases at V and 10 bases at J; junction bases unmatched: 5. The CDR3: CASSSGQGPQHF. The CDR3 DNA is TGTGCCAGCAGCTCAGGACAGGGTCCCCAGCATTTT.

The rearrangement links TRBV4-2 to TRBJ2-2; perhaps D is TRBD1 or TRBD2 (5 bases each). CDR3 length: 16 amino acids. The V gene lost 3 bases and the J gene lost 2 bases, with 13 bases spanning the gap. CDR1 and CDR2 from the germline V gene are LGHNA and YNFKEQ. CDR3: CASSHWRQGNTGELFF. In DNA form, the CDR3 reads TGTGCCAGCAGCCACTGGAGGCAGGGAAACACCGGGGAGCTGTTTTTT.

The rearrangement uses TRBV4-2 and TRBJ1-4; 9 nucleotides agree with TRBD1. V trimming: 0 bases; J trimming: 6 bases; junction bases outside the gene matches: 5. CDR1 and CDR2 (germline): LGHNA, YNFKEQ. The CDR3 consists of 16 residues. CDR3 nucleotide sequence: TGTGCCAGCAGCCAAGAGACGACAGGGGGAGATGAAAAACTGTTTTTT. This sequence encodes CASSQETTGGDEKLFF.

This clonotype was picked up a small number of times. The chain recombines TRBV11-2 with TRBJ1-1, with TRBD1 as a possible D gene (5 bases). Between the trimmed V and J ends, which lost 2 bases and 4 bases, there was a span of 11 bases. Germline V gene lookup returns CDR1 SGHAT and CDR2 FQNNGV. This CDR3 is built from 14 residues. CDR3 sequence: CASSLRQLGTEAFF. CDR3 nucleotide sequence: TGTGCCAGCAGCTTAAGACAGTTAGGCACTGAAGCTTTCTTT.

The chain uses TRBV12-3 or TRBV12-4 and TRBJ1-2; D remains unclear. Trimming stripped 6 bases from V and 2 bases from J, with 7 bases between. The CDR3 totals 12 residues. This chain's CDR3 is CASRSENYGYTF. CDR3 nucleotides: TGTGCCAGCAGGTCAGAAAACTATGGCTACACCTTC.

This clonotype has a single count. The V gene is TRBV20-1, the J gene TRBJ1-1, with D unclear. The ends were cut back, 8 bases at V and 1 base at J, with 20 bases in the middle. The germline gives CDR1 DFQATT, CDR2 SNEGSKA (reference sequence). The CDR3 consists of 15 residues. The CDR3 nucleotides read TGCAGTTTCCCTTGGGGAGGGAAGGGGAACACTGAAGCTTTCTTT. This translates into CSFPWGGKGNTEAFF.